These T cell receptor delta chains were read from a single sample in a study of gamma-delta T cells after stem cell transplantation. With CATT, TCRdb re-called clones from the RT-PCR reads. The sample has over 1,500 delta-chain clones, approximately 4.8% seen once. Sequencing was performed on gamma-delta T cells. All receptors come from a human donor. It is not recorded whose cells these are; they may come from a transplant donor. The CDR3 runs from the conserved cysteine through the conserved F or W. The D gene is left open where the match is weak. Not all rows give a size; the values are once, few, many and, for expanded clones, a class.

clone size	V gene	D gene	J gene	CDR3 protein	CDR3 DNA
medium-sized	TRDV2	TRDD3	TRDJ3	CACDTGTGGYARSWDTRQMFF	TGTGCCTGTGACACCGGTACTGGGGGATACGCACGCTCCTGGGACACCCGACAGATGTTTTTC
medium-sized	TRDV2	TRDD3	TRDJ2	CACDTLLGGPQALTAQLFF	TGTGCCTGTGACACCCTACTGGGGGGCCCCCAAGCGTTGACAGCACAACTCTTCTTT
NA	TRDV2	NA	TRDJ3	CACDTAVGGSLYTRQMFF	TGTGCCTGTGACACCGCGGTGGGCGGCTCCTTGTACACCCGACAGATGTTTTTC
few	TRDV1	NA	TRDJ1	CALGESPAFLGYIMDDKLIF	TGTGCTCTTGGGGAATCCCCGGCCTTCCTCGGATACATAATGGACGATAAACTCATCTTT
medium-sized	TRDV2	NA	TRDJ1	CACDTVGLTKYTDKLIF	TGTGCCTGTGACACCGTCGGCCTAACCAAGTACACCGATAAACTCATCTTT
medium-sized	TRDV2	TRDD3	TRDJ1	CACDTLSTGEIPYTDKLIF	TGTGCCTGTGACACCCTCTCTACTGGGGAAATCCCGTACACCGATAAACTCATCTTT
medium-sized	TRDV2	TRDD3	TRDJ1	CACDPVLGDTGPDKLIF	TGTGCCTGTGACCCCGTACTGGGGGATACGGGTCCCGATAAACTCATCTTT
NA	TRDV2	TRDD3	TRDJ3	CACDTGPWGLSSWDTRQMFF	TGTGCCTGTGACACCGGTCCCTGGGGGTTGAGCTCCTGGGACACCCGACAGATGTTTTTC
large	TRDV2	TRDD3	TRDJ3	CACDPILGDTPSWDTRQMFF	TGTGCCTGTGACCCAATACTGGGGGATACGCCCTCCTGGGACACCCGACAGATGTTTTTC
medium-sized	TRDV1	NA	TRDJ1	CALGEPSDGLLSLYYTDKLIF	TGTGCTCTTGGGGAACCCTCTGACGGGCTACTTTCCTTATATTACACCGATAAACTCATCTTT
large	TRDV2	TRDD3	TRDJ1	CACDPLGTAKKDTDKLIF	TGTGCCTGTGATCCACTGGGGACCGCCAAAAAGGACACCGATAAACTCATCTTT
NA	TRDV1	TRDD3	TRDJ1	CALGERQISLGVYTDKLIF	TGTGCTCTTGGGGAACGCCAAATTTCACTGGGGGTGTACACCGATAAACTCATCTTT
large	TRDV2	NA	TRDJ3	CACDTPGDHPSSWDTRQMFF	TGTGCCTGTGACACGCCGGGGGACCATCCAAGCTCCTGGGACACCCGACAGATGTTTTTC
few	TRDV1	TRDD3	TRDJ2	CALGELEVLGDTPLTAQLFF	TGTGCTCTTGGGGAACTCGAAGTACTGGGGGATACTCCTTTGACAGCACAACTCTTCTTT
medium-sized	TRDV2	TRDD3	TRDJ1	CACDVLGDKTDKLIF	TGTGCCTGTGACGTACTGGGGGATAAGACCGATAAACTCATCTTT
medium-sized	TRDV2	TRDD3	TRDJ3	CACDTLGDTSIPSWDTRQMFF	TGTGCCTGTGACACTCTGGGGGATACAAGTATACCCTCCTGGGACACCCGACAGATGTTTTTC
medium-sized	TRDV1	TRDD3	TRDJ1	CALGDLYWGTDKLIF	TGTGCTCTTGGGGACCTGTACTGGGGGACCGATAAACTCATCTTT
NA	TRDV2	NA	TRDJ3	CACDLWVTEVWDTLQMFF	TGTGCCTGTGACCTATGGGTGACTGAAGTCTGGGACACCCTACAGATGTTTTTC
NA	TRDV2	TRDD3	TRDJ1	CACDTLLGGYTDKLIF	TGTGCCTGTGACACCCTACTGGGGGGCTACACCGATAAACTCATCTTT
hyperexpanded	TRDV2	TRDD3	TRDJ1	CACDTVSLGDRLPTDKLIF	TGTGCCTGTGACACCGTTTCCTTGGGGGATCGATTACCCACCGATAAACTCATCTTT
few	TRDV2	TRDD3	TRDJ3	CACDPWDAGDKGWDTRQMFF	TGTGCCTGCGACCCTTGGGATGCGGGGGATAAAGGTTGGGACACTCGACAGATGTTTTTC
medium-sized	TRDV2	TRDD3	TRDJ1	CACASVLGDPSYTDKLIF	TGTGCCTGTGCTAGCGTACTGGGGGATCCCTCGTACACCGATAAACTCATCTTT
NA	TRDV2	TRDD3	TRDJ3	CACDPTGGSSWDTRQMFF	TGTGCCTGTGATCCCACTGGGGGGAGCTCCTGGGACACCCGACAGATGTTTTTC
NA	TRDV2	NA	TRDJ1	CACDSLQGGTDKLIF	TGTGCCTGTGACTCCCTCCAAGGAGGAACCGATAAACTCATCTTT
medium-sized	TRDV2	NA	TRDJ1	CACDTLEGGTDKLIF	TGTGCCTGTGACACATTAGAGGGGGGGACCGATAAACTCATCTTT
medium-sized	TRDV2	TRDD3	TRDJ1	CACDTVGDYSTVMSDKLIF	TGTGCCTGTGACACCGTGGGGGATTATTCGACCGTTATGTCCGATAAACTCATCTTT
large	TRDV2	TRDD3	TRDJ4	CACDTVRTGGEVARPLIF	TGTGCCTGTGACACTGTACGAACTGGGGGAGAGGTGGCCAGACCCCTGATCTTT
NA	TRDV2	TRDD3	TRDJ3	CACDPFLGDTNPDPWDTRPMFF	TGTGCCTGTGACCCATTCCTGGGGGACACCAACCCGGATCCCTGGGACACCCGACCGATGTTTTTC
large	TRDV2	TRDD3	TRDJ1	CACDTVGDTSTDKLIF	TGTGCCTGTGACACCGTGGGGGATACCAGCACCGATAAACTCATCTTT
few	TRDV2	NA	TRDJ3	CACDPWSSWDTRQMFF	TGTGCCTGTGACCCTTGGAGCTCCTGGGACACCCGACAGATGTTTTTC
large	TRDV2	TRDD3	TRDJ3	CACDTVGILRDWDTRQMFF	TGTGCCTGTGACACCGTGGGGATACTACGGGACTGGGACACCCGACAGATGTTTTTC
NA	TRDV2	NA	TRDJ3	CACDTGGMYSLYTLQMFF	TGTGCCTGTGACACCGGCGGGATGTACTCCTTGTACACCCTACAGATGTTTTTC
NA	TRDV2	NA	TRDJ3	CACDTPGAHPSSWDTRQMFF	TGTGCCTGTGACACGCCGGGGGCCCATCCAAGCTCCTGGGACACCCGCCAGATGTTTTTC
medium-sized	TRDV2	NA	TRDJ1	CACDNLGSLEKDKLIF	TGTGCCTGTGACAACCTGGGGTCCCTAGAAAAGGATAAACTCATCTTT
NA	TRDV2	NA	TRDJ3	CACVTPGDHPSSWGTRQMFF	TGTGCCTGTGTCACGCCGGGGGACCATCCAAGCTCCTGGGGCACCCGACAGATGTTTTTC
NA	TRDV2	TRDD3	TRDJ3	CACDLWGNEVFYTLQMFF	TGTGCCTGTGACCTATGGGGGAATGAAGTCTTTTACACCCTACAGATGTTTTTC